The source of this T cell receptor beta chain is a study of T cells in Graves' hyperthyroidism and ophthalmopathy. In the study overall: Sampling of peripheral blood happened at initial diagnosis, prior to any treatment.

Template material for amplifying TCR beta CDR3 regions consisted of RNA transcripts. HTBI primers drove first-round RT-PCR of the TCR CDR3. A single record per CDR3 protein comes from TCRdb applying MiXCR to the multiplex PCR reads. Of fewer than 850,000 distinct CDR3 sequences in the sample, 17% are singletons; the top ten hold roughly a sixth. There are 14 residues in the CDR3. V was clipped by 4 bases and J by 6 bases, with 10 bases between them. Specimen: blood. The V and J genes are TRBV12-3 or TRBV12-4 and TRBJ1-6; D unclear. The origin of this receptor is a man aged 45-65 years with Graves' hyperthyroidism. The CDR3 loop reads CASSSQTSNSPLHF. DNA for the CDR3: TGTGCCAGCAGTTCCCAGACCAGTAATTCACCCCTCCACTTT.